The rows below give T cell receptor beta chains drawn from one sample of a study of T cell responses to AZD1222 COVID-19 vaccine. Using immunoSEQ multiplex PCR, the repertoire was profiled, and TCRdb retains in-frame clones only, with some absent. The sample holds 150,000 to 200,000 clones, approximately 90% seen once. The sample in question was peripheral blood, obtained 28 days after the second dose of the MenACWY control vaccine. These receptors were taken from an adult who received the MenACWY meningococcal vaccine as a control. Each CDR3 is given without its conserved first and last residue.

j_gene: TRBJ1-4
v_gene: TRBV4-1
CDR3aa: ASSLTGGEKLF

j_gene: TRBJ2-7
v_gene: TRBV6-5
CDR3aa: ASSYSTGNSYEQY

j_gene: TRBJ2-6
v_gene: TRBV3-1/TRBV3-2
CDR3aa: ASSPGVAGANVLT

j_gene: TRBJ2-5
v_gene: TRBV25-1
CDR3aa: ASSPSRTQY

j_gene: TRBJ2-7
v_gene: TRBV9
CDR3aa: ASSVVSNSYEQY

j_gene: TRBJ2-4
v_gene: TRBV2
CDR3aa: ASRDLSVVDIQY

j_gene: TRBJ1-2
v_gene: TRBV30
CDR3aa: AWSVSVGGSYGYT

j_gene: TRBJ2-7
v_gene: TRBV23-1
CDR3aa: ASRNPSVEQY

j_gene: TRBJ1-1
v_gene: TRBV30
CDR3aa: AWSQGAGITEAF

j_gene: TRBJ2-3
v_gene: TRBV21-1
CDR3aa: ASSKVNGLAGLTSTDTQY

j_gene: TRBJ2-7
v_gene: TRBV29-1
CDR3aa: GATSIYEQY

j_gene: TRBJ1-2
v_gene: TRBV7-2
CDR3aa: ASSFVGRASAYT

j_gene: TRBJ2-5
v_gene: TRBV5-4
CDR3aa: ASTQTGGETQY

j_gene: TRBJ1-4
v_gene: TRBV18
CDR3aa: ASSPRQVELFEKLF

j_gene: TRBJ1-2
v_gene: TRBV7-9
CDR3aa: ASISEGFSNYGYT

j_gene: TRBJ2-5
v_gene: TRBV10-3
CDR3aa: AISDSAETQY

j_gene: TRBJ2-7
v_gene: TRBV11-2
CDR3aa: ASSPQGYEQY

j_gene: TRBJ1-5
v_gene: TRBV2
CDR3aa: ASSVPGPAGQPQH

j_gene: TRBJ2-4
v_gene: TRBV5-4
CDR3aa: ASRTDENIQY

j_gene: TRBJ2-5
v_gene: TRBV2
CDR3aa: ASSEAETQY

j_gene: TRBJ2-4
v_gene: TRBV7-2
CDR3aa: ASSLGLSWAKNIQY

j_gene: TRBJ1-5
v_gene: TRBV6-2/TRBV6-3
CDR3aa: ASSIGTGVSNQPQH

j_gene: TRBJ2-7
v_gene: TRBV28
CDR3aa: ASKEQREAYEQY

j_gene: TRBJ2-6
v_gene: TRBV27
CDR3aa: ASSAWAGQSSGANVLT

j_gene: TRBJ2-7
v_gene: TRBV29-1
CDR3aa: SVVEQEYEQY

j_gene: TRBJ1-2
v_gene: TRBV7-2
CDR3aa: ASSSPGQGRKGYT

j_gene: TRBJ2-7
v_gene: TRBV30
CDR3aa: AWSVSLSIDSQY

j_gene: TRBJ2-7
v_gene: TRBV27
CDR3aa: ASSPSGTGYQQY

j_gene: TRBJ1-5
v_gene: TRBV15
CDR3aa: ATSRDVGQRNQPQH

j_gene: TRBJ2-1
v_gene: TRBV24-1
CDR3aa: ATSDWGKSSYNEQF

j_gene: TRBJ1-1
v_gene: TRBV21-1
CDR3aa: ASSTETGEYTEAF

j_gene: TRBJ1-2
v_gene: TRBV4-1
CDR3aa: ASSPDRSAYGYT

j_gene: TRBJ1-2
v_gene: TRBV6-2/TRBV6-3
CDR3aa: ASSPAADRASYGYT

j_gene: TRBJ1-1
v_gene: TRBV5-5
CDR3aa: ASSATEDTEAF

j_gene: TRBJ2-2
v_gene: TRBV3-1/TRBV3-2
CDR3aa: ASSHNWGGDTGELF

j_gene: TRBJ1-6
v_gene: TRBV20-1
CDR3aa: SASRQGNSPLH

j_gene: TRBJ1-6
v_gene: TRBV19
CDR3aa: ASSGQQNSPLH

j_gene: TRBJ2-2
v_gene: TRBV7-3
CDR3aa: ASSRARNTGELF

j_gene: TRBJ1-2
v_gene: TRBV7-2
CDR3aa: ASSAEGPVGYGYT

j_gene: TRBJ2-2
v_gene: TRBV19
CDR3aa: ASRITGELF

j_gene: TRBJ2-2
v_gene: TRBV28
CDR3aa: ASSLNLAPPTFTRLAQNTGELF

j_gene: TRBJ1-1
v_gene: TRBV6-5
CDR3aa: ASRPPFRGTEAF

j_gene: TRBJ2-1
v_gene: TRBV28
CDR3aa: ASHEGGNDEQF

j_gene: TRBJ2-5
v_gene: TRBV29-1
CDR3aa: SVGVRVGETQY

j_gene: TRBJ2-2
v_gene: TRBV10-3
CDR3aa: AISVSGSYTGELF

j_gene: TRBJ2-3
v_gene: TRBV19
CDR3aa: ASREGYLSTDTQY

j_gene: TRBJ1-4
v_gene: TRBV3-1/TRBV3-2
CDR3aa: ASSFTGVANEKLF

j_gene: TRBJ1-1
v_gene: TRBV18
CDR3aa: ASSPGGGNTEAF

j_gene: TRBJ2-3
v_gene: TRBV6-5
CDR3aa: ASSESTDTQY

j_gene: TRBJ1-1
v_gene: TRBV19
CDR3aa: ASSMRGTEAF

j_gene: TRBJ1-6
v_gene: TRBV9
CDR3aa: ASSVTPWDSPLH

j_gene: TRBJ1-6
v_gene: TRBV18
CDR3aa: ASSPSQGAVNSPLH

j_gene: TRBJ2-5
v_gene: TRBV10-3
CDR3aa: AIRQGVGETQY